The 29 T cell receptor beta chains below all came from one sample that was sequenced in a study of T cells in Graves' hyperthyroidism and ophthalmopathy. It was RNA transcripts that yielded the amplified TCR beta CDR3 regions. TCR CDR3 regions were first amplified by RT-PCR with HTBI primers. TCRdb analysed the multiplex PCR reads with MiXCR anew, one entry per CDR3 protein. Among 500,000 to 700,000 distinct CDR3 sequences listed, over 15% were seen once. What was sequenced was blood. These receptors originate from a woman between 18 and 29 years old with Graves' hyperthyroidism.

This clonotype has ten or more counts. This chain joins TRBV20-1 and TRBJ1-2, with 12 bases aligning to TRBD1. This CDR3 has 13 residues. J was trimmed by 8 bases and V by 4 bases; bases with no gene match: 5. The germline gives CDR1 DFQATT, CDR2 SNEGSKA (reference sequence). CDR3 DNA sequence: TGCAGTGCTAATAGGGGACAGGGGGCGGGCTACACCTTC. Protein: CSANRGQGAGYTF.

This clonotype came up many times. The chain joins TRBV29-1 to TRBJ1-1, with D unclear. Between the trimmed V and J ends, which lost 4 bases and 1 base, there was a span of 7 bases. CDR1 and CDR2 from the germline V gene are SQVTM and ANQGSEA. The CDR3 loop spans 12 amino acids. This CDR3 reads CSVGTRNTEAFF. The CDR3 DNA follows: TGCAGCGTTGGGACCCGGAACACTGAAGCTTTCTTT.

This clonotype was seen many times. The V gene is TRBV3-1, the J gene TRBJ1-6; maybe TRBD1 (5 bases). The V end was cut by 4 bases, the J end by 7 bases, with 14 bases between. This CDR3 comprises 15 residues. Germline V gene lookup returns CDR1 LGHDT and CDR2 YNNKEL (reference sequence). In nucleotides, the CDR3 is TGTGCCAGCAGCCCACCCGGGCAGGGCAATTCACCCCTCCACTTT. It encodes CASSPPGQGNSPLHF.

The chain combines TRBV20-1 with TRBJ2-7; TRBD2 aligns across 10 bases. Per germline, CDR1 DFQATT and CDR2 SNEGSKA (reference sequence). The CDR3 consists of 17 residues. Germline trimming cut 1 base from V and 3 bases from J; bases unmatched to any gene: 12. This chain's CDR3 is CSARVASGSLRFYEQYF. The DNA of the CDR3 is TGCAGTGCTAGAGTGGCTAGCGGGAGTCTAAGGTTCTACGAGCAGTACTTC.

This clonotype showed up many times. The chain links TRBV28 to TRBJ2-3; D remains ambiguous. Germline-derived CDR1 and CDR2 are MDHEN and SYDVKM. Trimming left V 3 bases short and J 8 bases short, with 15 bases between. The length of the CDR3 is 14 residues. The CDR3 loop reads CASSLQAASATQYF. The CDR3 region has the DNA TGTGCCAGCAGTTTGCAGGCAGCCTCGGCTACGCAGTATTTT.

This clonotype was counted many times. The rearrangement uses TRBV29-1 and TRBJ1-1; D uncertain. The CDR3 has 14 residues. Germline values: CDR1 SQVTM, CDR2 ANQGSEA. V was cut by 1 base and J by 4 bases, with 13 bases left in between. CDR3: CSVEARVGGTEAFF. The DNA of the CDR3 is TGCAGCGTTGAAGCAAGGGTCGGTGGCACTGAAGCTTTCTTT. Complete variable domain (other parts from reference TRBV29-1 and TRBJ1-1): SAVISQKPSRDICQRGTSLTIQCQVDSQVTMMFWYRQQPGQSLTLIATANQGSEATYESGFVIDKFPISRPNLTFSTLTVSNMSPEDSSIYLCSVEARVGGTEAFFGQGTRLTVV.

In this sample, this clonotype turned up many times. DNA of the CDR3: TGTGCCACCAGCCGAGCTCAGCCCCAGCATTTT. Residues: CATSRAQPQHF. The chain couples TRBV24-1 to TRBJ1-5, with D hard to call. Trimming pared 7 bases from V and 6 bases from J, leaving 6 bases between. This CDR3 has 11 amino acids. Germline-derived CDR1 and CDR2 are KGHDR and SFDVKD.

The J gene is TRBJ2-1, the V gene TRBV18; TRBD2 agrees at 8 bases. CDR3 size: 16 residues. Germline lookup yields CDR1 KGHSH and CDR2 LQKENI. J lost 7 bases, V lost 1 base, and 9 bases had no gene match. CDR3 in DNA: TGTGCCAGCTCACCACTCAACGGGGGGGCCGGGAATGAGCAGTTCTTC. Its protein is CASSPLNGGAGNEQFF.

J is TRBJ1-2 and V is TRBV20-1; the D gene is possibly TRBD1 (5 bases). The CDR3 has 13 amino acids. Trimming pared 3 bases from V and 4 bases from J, leaving 12 bases between. Germline CDR1 is DFQATT and CDR2 is SNEGSKA (reference sequence). The CDR3 loop is CSASSGLGYGYTF. The CDR3 nucleotides read TGCAGTGCTAGCTCAGGGTTGGGCTATGGCTACACCTTC.

Regarding this clonotype: The junction and the germline gene differ at one end; a read error may be behind it. This rearrangement joins TRBV5-1 to TRBJ2-1; D ambiguous. There are 14 residues in the CDR3. CDR1 is SGHRS, CDR2 YFSETQ, per germline. Here the CDR3 DNA reads TGCGCCAGCAGCTTAGGCGGAGCCTACAATGAGCAGTCCTTC. Protein sequence: CASSLGGAYNEQSF.

The chain employs TRBV12-3 or TRBV12-4 and TRBJ1-6; D uncertain. Trimming removed 3 bases at V and 4 bases at J, with 4 bases between. CDR3 length: 13 residues. CDR3 in DNA: TGTGCCAGCAGTTTGGGTTATAATTCACCCCTCCACTTT. It yields the protein CASSLGYNSPLHF.

This clonotype has more than one count but fewer than ten. The rearrangement links TRBV28 to TRBJ1-2; D gene unclear. Trimming took off 7 bases at V and 6 bases at J, with 18 bases between the two ends. CDR1 is MDHEN and CDR2 is SYDVKM in the germline V gene. The CDR3 is 14 amino acids. The DNA for the CDR3 is TGTGCCAGCACCTCCCCAACAGAGCTCAATGGCTACACCTTC. Translating gives CASTSPTELNGYTF.

The sample holds many counts of this clonotype. This chain connects TRBV5-5 to TRBJ2-5; D is undetermined. The V gene's germline CDR1 is SGHKS and CDR2 YYEKEE (reference sequence). V was clipped by 3 bases and J by 13 bases, with 19 bases between them. The CDR3 totals 13 residues. CDR3 loop: CASSSDLRALGYF. In DNA form, the CDR3 reads TGTGCCAGCAGCTCCGACCTCCGGGCCTTAGGGTACTTC. Full variable domain (missing parts from reference TRBV5-5 and TRBJ2-5): DAGVTQSPTHLIKTRGQQVTLRCSPISGHKSVSWYQQVLGQGPQFIFQYYEKEERGRGNFPDRFSARQFPNYSSELNVNALLLGDSALYLCASSSDLRALGYFGPGTRLLVL.

This clonotype has a handful of counts. Given a much more abundant clone one base away, this may be a read error. This chain uses TRBV11-2 with TRBJ2-5, with D unclear. V was trimmed by 5 bases and J by 4 bases, leaving 14 bases between them. Germline values: CDR1 SGHAT, CDR2 FQNNGV. The CDR3 totals 14 residues. The CDR3 sequence is CASSTLGWGETQYF. CDR3 nucleotides: TGTGCCAGCAGCACCCTGGGATGGGGAGAGACCCAGTACTTC.

The chain links TRBV12-3 or TRBV12-4 to TRBJ2-1; D is undetermined. The CDR3 totals 15 residues. The V end lost 4 bases, the J end lost 4 bases, and 14 bases lay between the germline ends. This CDR3 is CASSSARVEYNEQFF. CDR3 coding DNA: TGTGCCAGCAGTTCTGCCCGGGTAGAGTACAATGAGCAGTTCTTC.

This clonotype was detected a few times. One base away lies a much larger clone, so this may be a sequencing read error. The chain uses TRBV5-8 and TRBJ2-5; perhaps TRBD2 as D (5 bases). The CDR3 runs 13 residues. The V end lost 9 bases, the J end lost 9 bases, and 21 bases lay between the germline ends. Germline V gene data show CDR1 as SGHTS and CDR2 as YDEGEE. This CDR3 is CATRVRVVEAQYF. The CDR3 nucleotides read TGTGCCACCCGGGTTAGGGTCGTGGAGGCCCAGTACTTC.

The V and J genes are TRBV9 and TRBJ2-3; D is unresolved. This CDR3 is built from 14 residues. Germline lookup yields CDR1 SGDLS and CDR2 YYNGEE. Deletions cut 4 bases from V and 0 bases from J, with 9 bases between. The CDR3 nucleotides are TGTGCCAGCAGCCCTTCAAAAAGCACAGATACGCAGTATTTT. As protein: CASSPSKSTDTQYF.

The chain uses TRBV7-9 and TRBJ2-5; D perhaps matches TRBD2 (6 bases). Trimming removed 4 bases from V and 3 bases from J, with 15 bases in between. CDR3 size: 15 residues. Germline lookup yields CDR1 SEHNR and CDR2 FQNEAQ (reference sequence). The CDR3 sequence: CASSSEAGLEETQYF. The DNA for the CDR3 is TGTGCCAGCAGCTCAGAAGCGGGCCTTGAAGAGACCCAGTACTTC.

The V call is TRBV18, the J call TRBJ2-7; D might be TRBD1 (6 bases). V lost 4 bases, J lost 0 bases, and 13 bases lay in between. Looked up from germline, CDR1 is KGHSH and CDR2 is LQKENI. The CDR3 contains 15 residues. CDR3 loop: CASSRRDTFSYEQYF. DNA of the CDR3: TGTGCCAGCTCACGCCGGGACACCTTCTCCTACGAGCAGTACTTC. Full variable domain (outside the CDR3, taken from reference TRBV18 and TRBJ2-7): NAGVMQNPRHLVRRRGQEARLRCSPMKGHSHVYWYRQLPEEGLKFMVYLQKENIIDESGMPKERFSAEFPKEGPSILRIQQVVRGDSAAYFCASSRRDTFSYEQYFGPGTRLTVT.

This clonotype was recorded at least ten times. This rearrangement joins TRBV11-2 to TRBJ2-7, with 8 bases matching TRBD1. The CDR3 sequence is 15 residues long. From germline, CDR1 is SGHAT and CDR2 FQNNGV. V was pared by 5 bases and J by 1 base, with 7 bases of the junction left unmatched. CDR3 sequence (DNA): TGTGCCAGCAGCCCCGAATGGACAGGGTCCTACGAGCAGTACTTC. This gives the protein CASSPEWTGSYEQYF.

Remarks on this clonotype: Given a much more abundant clone one base away, this may be a read error. The chain has TRBV11-2 and TRBJ2-4; 9 bases match TRBD2. The J call is in doubt because the DNA end fits TRBJ2-1 better. This CDR3 is 17 amino acids long. Germline CDR1 and CDR2: SGHAT and FQNNGV. The CDR3 DNA reads as TGTGCCAGCAGCTTAGATTTGGCTAGCGGGGCGGTCGGAGATCAGTTCTTC. It yields the protein CASSLDLASGAVGDQFF.

The chain uses TRBV5-1 and TRBJ2-1; D is unclear. Germline assignment: CDR1 SGHRS and CDR2 YFSETQ. Trimming removed 9 bases from V and 0 bases from J, with 16 bases in between. The CDR3 length is 15 residues. The CDR3 loop reads CATSWQTSSYNEQFF. CDR3 in DNA: TGCGCCACCTCTTGGCAGACGAGCTCCTACAATGAGCAGTTCTTC.

At least ten counts were recorded for this clonotype. The CDR3 DNA is TGTGCCACCAGCAGGCCGGGAAATTCACCCCTCCACTTT. It yields the protein CATSRPGNSPLHF. This sequence joins TRBV15 and TRBJ1-6; D remains unclear. V was shortened by 3 bases and J by 7 bases, with 7 bases between the two germline ends. The CDR3 totals 13 residues. Germline-derived CDR1 and CDR2 are LNHNV and YYDKDF (reference sequence).

The table lists this clonotype with many counts. The V call is TRBV20-1, the J call TRBJ2-5, with D uncertain. Per the germline V gene, CDR1 is DFQATT and CDR2 is SNEGSKA (reference sequence). The length of the CDR3 is 12 residues. Trimming took off 8 bases at V and 2 bases at J, with 12 bases between the two ends. Written as DNA, the CDR3 is TGCAGTCCCAAGGATCCGCAAGAGACCCAGTACTTC. Amino acid sequence: CSPKDPQETQYF.

This clonotype was recorded a few times. The chain links TRBV20-1 to TRBJ1-5; 8 bases agree with TRBD1. The V gene end was trimmed by 4 bases and the J gene end by 9 bases; junction bases not matched to a gene: 11. Germline V gives CDR1 DFQATT, CDR2 SNEGSKA (reference sequence). The CDR3 contains 14 residues. The CDR3 sequence: CSAKETGAHSPQHF. Here the CDR3 DNA reads TGCAGTGCTAAAGAGACAGGGGCCCATTCGCCCCAGCATTTT.

This clonotype was seen repeatedly, ten times or more. The chain combines TRBV12-3 or TRBV12-4 with TRBJ1-6; no reliable D call. CDR3 length: 13 residues. V was clipped by 7 bases and J by 7 bases, with 11 bases between them. The DNA of the CDR3 is TGTGCCAGCACCCCTTTACAAAATTCACCCCTCCACTTT. Its protein product is CASTPLQNSPLHF.

This chain connects TRBV7-9 to TRBJ2-7; TRBD2 agrees at 12 bases. This CDR3 spans 14 amino acids. CDR1 and CDR2 (germline): SEHNR, FQNEAQ (reference sequence). Trimming cost V 8 bases and J 1 base; bases outside gene matches: 3. Here the CDR3 reads CASQLAGGSYEQYF. CDR3 DNA sequence: TGTGCCAGCCAACTAGCGGGAGGTTCCTACGAGCAGTACTTC.

This clonotype was seen ten or more times. The rearrangement links TRBV7-2 to TRBJ1-1, with D hard to call. This CDR3 region has 14 residues. The V and J ends lost 2 bases and 8 bases respectively, with 15 bases between them. Germline V gene lookup returns CDR1 SGHTA and CDR2 FQGNSA. CDR3 in DNA: TGTGCCAGCAGCTTATCTACAGCTTCGTTAGAAGCTTTCTTT. Amino acids: CASSLSTASLEAFF.

This clonotype was observed many times. The V call is TRBV2, the J call TRBJ1-3, with D possibly being TRBD1 (6 bases). Trimming took off 9 bases at V and 2 bases at J, with 14 bases between the two ends. This CDR3 is built from 14 residues. Germline CDR1 SNHLY, CDR2 FYNNEI. The CDR3 region has the DNA TGTGCCAGGGGTCAACAGGGAACTGGAAACACCATATATTTT. Translation: CARGQQGTGNTIYF. The full variable domain, with the rest looked up from reference TRBV2 and TRBJ1-3, is EPEVTQTPSHQVTQMGQEVILRCVPISNHLYFYWYRQILGQKVEFLVSFYNNEISEKSEIFDDQFSVERPDGSNFTLKIRSTKLEDSAMYFCARGQQGTGNTIYFGEGSWLTVV.